Reported below is one T cell receptor beta chain. Its antigen is undetermined. This entry comes from a study of neoadjuvant nivolumab and ipilimumab in lung cancer. The repertoire was sequenced with immunoSEQ multiplex PCR; TCRdb's copy has only in-frame clones and lacks some. Here the sample spans 15,000 to 20,000 clones, 75% to 90% being singletons. V lost 3 bases and J lost 3, with 15 bases in between. The length of the CDR3 is 15 residues. Germline V CDR1 and CDR2: SGHKS, YYEKEE (reference sequence). Broader study findings: Pretherapy blood TCR richness correlated positively with resected tumor richness.

The starting material was peripheral blood, obtained before neoadjuvant nivolumab, alone or with ipilimumab. The clonotype originates from an adult with non-small cell lung cancer. This sequence joins TRBV5-5 and TRBJ1-2; weak D call: TRBD1 (5 bases). DNA for the CDR3: TGTGCCAGCAGCTGGGACCTCCTAGGGGACTATGGCTACACCTTC. Encoded protein: CASSWDLLGDYGYTF.